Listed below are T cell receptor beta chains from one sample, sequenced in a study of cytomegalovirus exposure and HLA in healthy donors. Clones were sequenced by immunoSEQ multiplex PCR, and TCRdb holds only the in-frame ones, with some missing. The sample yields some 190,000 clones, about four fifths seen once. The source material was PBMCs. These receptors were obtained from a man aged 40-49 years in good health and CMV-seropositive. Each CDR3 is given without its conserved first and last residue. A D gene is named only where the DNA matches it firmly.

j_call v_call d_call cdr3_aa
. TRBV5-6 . ASSLDRDWAFHEQY
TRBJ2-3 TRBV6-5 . ASSTLGLDTQY
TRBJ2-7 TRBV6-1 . ASSEGLAHEQY
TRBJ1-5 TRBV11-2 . ASSLGEDQPQH
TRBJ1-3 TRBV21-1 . ASSKGQISGNTIY
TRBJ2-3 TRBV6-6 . ASSAYRDCEQY
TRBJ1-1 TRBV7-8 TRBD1 ASSLTGDTEAF
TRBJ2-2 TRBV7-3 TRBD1 ASSLVGQALDTGELF
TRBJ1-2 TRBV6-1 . ASSEGWSSNYGYT
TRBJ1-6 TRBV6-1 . ASSEQGTGAGNSPLH
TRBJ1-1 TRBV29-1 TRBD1 SVEDWTGATEAF
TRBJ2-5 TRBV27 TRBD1 ASSSWTGLGETQY
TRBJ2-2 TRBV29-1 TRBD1 SVRPGQGRVGELF
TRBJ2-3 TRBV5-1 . ASGPWFDFTQY
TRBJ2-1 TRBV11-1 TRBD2 ASSQTSGGNYNEQF
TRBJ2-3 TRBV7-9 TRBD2 ASSSGTTSTDTQY
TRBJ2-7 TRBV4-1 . ASSQGAGDNYEQY
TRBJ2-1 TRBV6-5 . ASRSSYNEQF
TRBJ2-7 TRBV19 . ASSYRDGSYEQY
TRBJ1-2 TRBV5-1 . ASSMDYRDPYGYT
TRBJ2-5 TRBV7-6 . ASSLSLQETQY
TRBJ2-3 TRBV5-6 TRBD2 ASSSNLAAGTDTQY
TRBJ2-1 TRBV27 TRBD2 ASSTGSGRGYNEQF